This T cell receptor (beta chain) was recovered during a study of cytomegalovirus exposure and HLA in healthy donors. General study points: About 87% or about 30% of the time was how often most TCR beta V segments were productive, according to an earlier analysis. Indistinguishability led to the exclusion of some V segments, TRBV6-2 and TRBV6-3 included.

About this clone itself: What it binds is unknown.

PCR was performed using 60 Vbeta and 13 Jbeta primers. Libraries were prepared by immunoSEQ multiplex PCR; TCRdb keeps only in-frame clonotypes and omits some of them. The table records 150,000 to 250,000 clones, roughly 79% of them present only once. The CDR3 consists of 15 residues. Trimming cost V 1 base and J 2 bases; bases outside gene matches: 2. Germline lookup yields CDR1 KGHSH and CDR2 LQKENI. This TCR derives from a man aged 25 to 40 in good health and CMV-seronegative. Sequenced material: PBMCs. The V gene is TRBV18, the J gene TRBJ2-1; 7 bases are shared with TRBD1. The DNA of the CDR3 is TGTGCCAGCTCACCACTCGGACAGGCCTACAATGAGCAGTTCTTC. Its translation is CASSPLGQAYNEQFF.